This TCR beta chain comes out of a study of shared clonotypes between healthy human individuals. The CDR3 totals 16 residues. Per the germline V gene, CDR1 is MNHEY and CDR2 is SMNVEV (reference sequence). Trimming cost V 2 bases and J 1 base, with 15 bases left between them. Here immunoSEQ multiplex PCR was the method, and the copy in TCRdb shows in-frame clones only, minus some. This sample carries about 1.5 million clones, 98% of them seen once, and the ten largest clones take about 0.45%. The sequence derives from a man under 40 in good health. Sequencing was done on a sample of naive CD4+ T cells sorted from blood. Subset meaning: CD45RA+ positively selected. This rearrangement joins TRBV27 to TRBJ2-7; D possibly corresponds to TRBD2 (6 bases). CDR3 protein: CASSLRPGGGSYEQYF. CDR3 sequence (DNA): TGTGCCAGCAGTTTACGGCCCGGAGGAGGGTCCTACGAGCAGTACTTC.